One sample yielded the 25 T cell receptor beta chains listed below, sequenced in a study of T cells in tumors after PD-1 blockade. The data were produced by immunoSEQ multiplex PCR, yet TCRdb's version contains in-frame clones alone and is incomplete. The sample contains about 5,800 clones, approximately 82% of which appear only once. The starting material was PBMCs, obtained after anti-PD-1 therapy. These TCRs come from a human donor with advanced basal cell or squamous cell carcinoma (not recorded which).

The V and J genes are TRBV18 and TRBJ2-3, with D tentatively TRBD2 (6 bases). Germline assignment: CDR1 KGHSH and CDR2 LQKENI. Trimming took 2 bases from V and 1 from J, leaving 13 bases between them. The CDR3 totals 16 residues. CDR3: CASSPYGGIGTDTQYF. CDR3 coding DNA: TGTGCCAGCTCACCATACGGCGGGATAGGCACAGATACGCAGTATTTT.

V usage is TRBV5-4 and J usage is TRBJ2-3, with TRBD2 identical over 8 bases. The CDR3 has 13 amino acids. In germline, CDR1 is SGHNT, CDR2 YYREEE (reference sequence). J gave up 2 bases and V 10 bases, and 6 bases lay outside the gene matches. In DNA, the CDR3 is TGTGCCTTGGCGGGGGGCTTCACAGATACGCAGTATTTT. Translated, it gives CALAGGFTDTQYF.

This chain uses TRBV6-6 with TRBJ2-3, with 7 bases that match TRBD2. V trimming: 5 bases; J trimming: 2 bases; junction bases outside the gene matches: 7. This CDR3 has 15 residues. Germline assignment: CDR1 MNHNY and CDR2 SVGAGI (reference sequence). CDR3 DNA sequence: TGTGCCAGCAGTCCCCTTCGGGGGGTCACAGATACGCAGTATTTT. Protein product: CASSPLRGVTDTQYF.

This chain links TRBV19 with TRBJ2-3; D unresolved. In germline, CDR1 is LNHDA, CDR2 SQIVND (reference sequence). CDR3 length: 13 residues. V was shortened by 3 bases and J by 8 bases, with 12 bases between the two germline ends. CDR3 residues: CASSILVSSTQYF. The CDR3 DNA is TGTGCCAGTAGTATTCTGGTCAGCTCTACGCAGTATTTT.

V and J are TRBV6-1 and TRBJ2-7; TRBD1 is a possible D gene (6 bases). The CDR3 loop spans 14 amino acids. The germline V and J ends were trimmed by 7 bases and 1 base, with 14 bases remaining between them. Per germline, CDR1 MNHNS and CDR2 SASEGT. Here the CDR3 DNA reads TGTGCCAGCAAAACAGGGTTTGGGTCCTACGAGCAGTACTTC. This codes for CASKTGFGSYEQYF.

The CDR3 DNA sequence: TGTGCCAGCAGTGAATCGTCTAACCCTTCAGTCACAGATACGCAGTATTTT. Translated: CASSESSNPSVTDTQYF. This chain uses TRBV6-1 with TRBJ2-3; no definite D call. Trimming cost V 2 bases and J 2 bases, with 17 bases left between them. The germline V gene has CDR1 MNHNS and CDR2 SASEGT. This CDR3 has 17 amino acids.

The rearrangement uses TRBV9 and TRBJ2-3, with 8 bases fitting TRBD2. The junction had 8 bases not matched to a gene; V was cut back by 3 bases and J by 2 bases. The CDR3 consists of 16 residues. Per germline, CDR1 SGDLS and CDR2 YYNGEE. The CDR3 region is CASSAEAGAVTDTQYF. The CDR3 bases are TGTGCCAGCAGCGCTGAAGCGGGGGCCGTCACAGATACGCAGTATTTT.

This clone came up a few times. The chain joins TRBV19 to TRBJ1-1, with TRBD1 as a possible D gene (5 bases). Between the trimmed V and J ends, which lost 5 bases and 5 bases, there was a span of 21 bases. Germline assignment: CDR1 LNHDA and CDR2 SQIVND (reference sequence). There are 16 residues in the CDR3. CDR3 sequence (DNA): TGTGCCAGTAGTCCCCTGCTGGGGGGATCGGGAACTGAAGCTTTCTTT. It specifies CASSPLLGGSGTEAFF.

Notes on this clone: This same CDR3 is encoded by further DNA sequences in the sample. The genes are TRBV5-6 and TRBJ2-2, with no clear D. Germline-derived CDR1 and CDR2 are SGHDT and YYEEEE. V lost 0 bases and J 4 bases, leaving 4 bases between the germline ends. The CDR3 has 13 amino acids. The CDR3 region has the DNA TGTGCCAGCAGCTTGGCTGGCACCGGGGAGCTGTTTTTT. It yields the protein CASSLAGTGELFF.

This clone was recorded only once. The V and J genes are TRBV12-5 and TRBJ2-7; 8 nucleotides match TRBD2. This CDR3 is 16 amino acids long. CDR1 and CDR2 from the germline V gene are LGHNT and FRNRAP. Germline trimming cut 6 bases from V and 7 bases from J; bases unmatched to any gene: 17. The CDR3 DNA is TGTGCTAGTGGACCCACCCCCACTAGCGGACCGGGGGAGCAGTACTTC. It encodes CASGPTPTSGPGEQYF.

This chain links TRBV6-2 or TRBV6-3 with TRBJ2-3; 8 bases map to TRBD1. The CDR3 loop spans 15 amino acids. Germline V gene lookup returns CDR1 MNHEY and CDR2 SVGEGT. V lost 5 bases and J lost 2; bases outside the gene matches: 6. The CDR3, as DNA: TGTGCCAGCAGTAACAGGGGGATCGTCACAGATACGCAGTATTTT. It specifies CASSNRGIVTDTQYF.

This chain uses TRBV2 with TRBJ1-4; the match to TRBD1 covers 9 bases. Germline CDR1 and CDR2: SNHLY and FYNNEI. Trimming took 8 bases from V and 6 from J; bases not matched to a gene: 7. The length of the CDR3 is 14 residues. In DNA, the CDR3 is TGTGCCAGCTCTGGCCGGGACAGGGATGAAAAACTGTTTTTT. Its translation is CASSGRDRDEKLFF.

The chain employs TRBV28 and TRBJ1-1, with 7 nucleotides matching TRBD1. V trimming: 1 base; J trimming: 3 bases; junction bases outside the gene matches: 8. The CDR3 extends over 16 amino acids. CDR1 MDHEN and CDR2 SYDVKM come from the germline V gene. In nucleotides, the CDR3 is TGTGCCAGCAGTTTATCCTTCAGGGGGGGCTACACTGAAGCTTTCTTT. It codes for CASSLSFRGGYTEAFF.

The chain has TRBV5-1 and TRBJ1-1; D is unresolved. The CDR3 sequence is 13 residues long. Germline CDR1 and CDR2: SGHRS and YFSETQ. With 1 base removed from V and 1 base from J, the gap between germline ends came to 5 bases. CDR3 sequence (DNA): TGCGCCAGCAGCTTGCTCCCGAACACTGAAGCTTTCTTT. Protein sequence: CASSLLPNTEAFF.

This chain uses TRBV10-3 with TRBJ2-7; 10 positions agree with TRBD1. The CDR3 has 15 residues. The V gene's germline CDR1 is ENHRY and CDR2 SYGVKD. With 6 bases clipped from V and 2 bases from J, the junction kept 7 bases outside the gene matches. The CDR3 here is CAIRASGTGAYEQYF. The CDR3 DNA sequence: TGTGCCATCAGAGCATCCGGGACAGGGGCCTACGAGCAGTACTTC.

The V and J genes are TRBV2 and TRBJ1-2; D ambiguous. The V end was cut by 3 bases, the J end by 4 bases, with 9 bases between. Germline V gives CDR1 SNHLY, CDR2 FYNNEI. This CDR3 region has 13 residues. The CDR3 here is CASSEVDTYGYTF. For the CDR3, the DNA is TGTGCCAGCAGTGAGGTTGACACCTATGGCTACACCTTC.

The V call is TRBV28, the J call TRBJ2-7, with D uncertain. This CDR3 region has 13 residues. Germline lookup yields CDR1 MDHEN and CDR2 SYDVKM. Trimming stripped 6 bases from V and 1 base from J, with 10 bases between. CDR3 sequence (DNA): TGTGCCAGCAGCCTCGACGGGTCCTACGAGCAGTACTTC. Translating gives CASSLDGSYEQYF.

This sequence joins TRBV7-9 and TRBJ1-2; the match to TRBD1 covers 9 bases. CDR3 length: 13 amino acids. Trimming at V came to 5 bases and at J to 8 bases, leaving 6 bases not matched to a gene. Germline V gene lookup returns CDR1 SEHNR and CDR2 FQNEAQ (reference sequence). The CDR3 here is CASSEQGAGGYTF. DNA for the CDR3: TGTGCCAGCAGCGAACAGGGGGCCGGAGGCTACACCTTC.

The chain employs TRBV5-1 and TRBJ1-3, with D uncertain. Germline CDR1 reads SGHRS; CDR2 reads YFSETQ. This CDR3 contains 18 residues. With 5 bases removed from V and 4 bases from J, the gap between germline ends came to 25 bases. The CDR3, as DNA: TGCGCCAGCAGTAACCCGAGTAGAGGATCCGCGGTGGGAAACACCATATATTTT. Translated, it gives CASSNPSRGSAVGNTIYF.

This sequence joins TRBV19 and TRBJ1-4; D uncertain. Trimming took off 5 bases at V and 6 bases at J, with 13 bases between the two ends. CDR3 length equals 14 residues. From germline, CDR1 is LNHDA and CDR2 SQIVND (reference sequence). CDR3 sequence reads: CASSVFPQYEKLFF. The CDR3 coding sequence is TGTGCCAGTAGTGTGTTTCCGCAGTATGAAAAACTGTTTTTT.

V gene TRBV19 combines with J gene TRBJ1-1, with D hard to call. V was cut by 4 bases and J by 0 bases, with 9 bases left in between. Looked up from germline, CDR1 is LNHDA and CDR2 is SQIVND (reference sequence). The length of the CDR3 is 14 residues. CDR3 loop: CASSRQGMNTEAFF. CDR3 nucleotide sequence: TGTGCCAGTAGTAGGCAAGGGATGAACACTGAAGCTTTCTTT.

The rearrangement joins TRBV19 to TRBJ1-6; 9 bases align to TRBD1. Germline V gives CDR1 LNHDA, CDR2 SQIVND (reference sequence). This CDR3 is 16 amino acids long. V lost 3 bases to trimming and J lost 7 bases; unmatched junction nucleotides: 7. CDR3 in DNA: TGTGCCAGTAGTATCAGCGAACAGGGGGCCAATTCACCCCTCCACTTT. Translation gives CASSISEQGANSPLHF.

This clone was detected once. The rearrangement uses TRBV7-2 and TRBJ1-1; D perhaps matches TRBD1 (6 bases). The CDR3 is 15 residues long. V lost 1 base, J lost 1 base, and 10 bases lay in between. Germline CDR1 reads SGHTA; CDR2 reads FQGNSA. The CDR3 DNA follows: TGTGCCAGCAGCTTAGGGGTACAGGGGAACACTGAAGCTTTCTTT. It yields the protein CASSLGVQGNTEAFF.

The J gene is TRBJ2-2, the V gene TRBV7-2, with a weak D call TRBD1 (5 bases). The CDR3 is made up of 15 amino acids. CDR1 and CDR2 from the germline V gene are SGHTA and FQGNSA. The V end lost 2 bases, the J end lost 9 bases, and 16 bases lay between the germline ends. The CDR3 DNA reads as TGTGCCAGCAGCTTATTTGGCACTGGGGCTCGGGAGCTGTTTTTT. It yields the protein CASSLFGTGARELFF.

The chain is built from TRBV2 and TRBJ2-7; D is unresolved. Trimming took 0 bases from V and 9 from J, leaving 6 bases between them. The germline V gene has CDR1 SNHLY and CDR2 FYNNEI. This CDR3 region has 11 residues. The CDR3 sequence: CASSEADMQYF. The CDR3 nucleotides read TGTGCCAGCAGTGAAGCCGACATGCAGTACTTC.